The clone carrying this T cell receptor (beta chain) was detected only a few times. These data belong to a study of blood T cell repertoires in COVID-19. In the study overall: Both acute and convalescent COVID-19 samples were obtained from the United States, Italy and Spain.

Germline assignment: CDR1 LNHDA and CDR2 SQIVND (reference sequence). The junction had 12 bases not matched to a gene; V was cut back by 5 bases and J by 0 bases. The CDR3 extends over 18 amino acids. Libraries were prepared by immunoSEQ multiplex PCR; TCRdb keeps only in-frame clonotypes and omits some of them. Of 35,000 to 45,000 clones in the sample, about 86% were seen once. The receptor comes from a man between 65 and 85 years old with acute or convalescent COVID-19. V and J are TRBV19 and TRBJ2-7; 11 bases fit TRBD2. Sequenced input: peripheral blood. CDR3 nucleotides: TGTGCCAGTAGTCCCTCAGGACGCGGGACTAGCGGCTCCTACGAGCAGTACTTC. Its protein product is CASSPSGRGTSGSYEQYF.